The T cell receptor (beta chain) under discussion was sequenced for a study of T-cell memory formation after mild COVID-19. Study conclusions and caveats: Memory cells collected pre-infection included some clones that later responded, suggesting cross-reactive memory joined. Later expanders leaned toward CD4+, whereas clones contracting from day 15 to 85 were balanced CD4/CD8. Second-wave clones peaking on day 37 lacked confirmed SARS-CoV-2 specificity. The study found contracting CD4+ clones mainly in CM and EM and contracting CD8+ clones in EMRA.

The CDR3 has 15 residues. V dropped 6 bases and J dropped 7; count of bases not matched to a gene: 12. CDR1 SQVTM and CDR2 ANQGSEA come from the germline V gene. MiXCR, applied by TCRdb to the 5' RACE reads, yields one record per CDR3 protein. The sample shows 450,000 or so distinct CDR3 sequences, approximately 23% of them seen only once. Of note for this clonotype: The target antigen is unknown.

J is TRBJ2-1 and V is TRBV29-1; TRBD2 aligns across 10 bases. The TCR originated in an adult woman who had mild COVID-19 (a few samples of this study predate the infection). Cell type and time point are not known. The material sequenced was PBMCs or a T cell subset sorted from them (not recorded which). The CDR3, as DNA: TGCAGCGTCGAGGCGGCTAGCGGGGGCCTTAATGAGCAGTTCTTC. Translating gives CSVEAASGGLNEQFF.